Shown below are 24 T cell receptor beta chains from a single sample sequenced in a study of blood T cell repertoires in COVID-19. Method: immunoSEQ multiplex PCR; TCRdb's copy keeps in-frame clones and lacks some. Counted here are 200,000 to 250,000 clones, about 90% occurring once; the ten biggest clones make up approximately 12%. Sequencing was done on a sample of peripheral blood. These receptors were taken from a woman in her late teens or twenties who had recovered from COVID-19.

The chain joins TRBV24-1 to TRBJ2-7; 10 positions agree with TRBD2. Trimming took 3 bases from V and 4 from J; bases not matched to a gene: 8. Germline V gives CDR1 KGHDR, CDR2 SFDVKD. CDR3 length equals 16 residues. As DNA, the CDR3 is TGTGCCACCAGTGATGGCGTAGCGGGAGGTAGATACGAGCAGTACTTC. Its translation is CATSDGVAGGRYEQYF.

V usage is TRBV7-8 and J usage is TRBJ2-3; 7 bases line up with TRBD2. J was trimmed by 0 bases and V by 5 bases; bases with no gene match: 14. Germline V CDR1 and CDR2: SGHVS, FQNEAQ. This CDR3 has 18 residues. The CDR3 bases are TGTGCCAGCAGCACTTATGAGGGAGGGATAACTAGCACAGATACGCAGTATTTT. The encoded protein is CASSTYEGGITSTDTQYF.

The chain carries TRBV30 and TRBJ1-5, with D tentatively TRBD1 (5 bases). This CDR3 is built from 14 residues. Germline V gives CDR1 GTSNPN, CDR2 SVGIG (reference sequence). V gave up 0 bases and J gave up 4 bases, with 10 bases separating them. Here the CDR3 reads CAWSVLQENQPQHF. In DNA form, the CDR3 reads TGTGCCTGGAGTGTACTACAGGAAAATCAGCCCCAGCATTTT.

The rearrangement joins TRBV30 to TRBJ1-3, with 9 bases aligning to TRBD1. V lost 1 base to trimming and J lost 8 bases; unmatched junction nucleotides: 6. The germline V gene has CDR1 GTSNPN and CDR2 SVGIG (reference sequence). This CDR3 contains 14 residues. As DNA, the CDR3 is TGTGCCTGGAGTGCAGAGCGACAGGGGGACACCATATATTTT. This gives the protein CAWSAERQGDTIYF. Supplemented by reference TRBV30 and TRBJ1-3, the full variable domain reads SQTIHQWPATLVQPVGSPLSLECTVEGTSNPNLYWYRQAAGRGLQLLFYSVGIGQISSEVPQNLSASRPQDRQFILSSKKLLLSDSGFYLCAWSAERQGDTIYFGEGSWLTVV.

This rearrangement joins TRBV27 to TRBJ1-5; D is ambiguous. CDR3 size: 14 residues. The V end was cut by 5 bases, the J end by 0 bases, with 8 bases between. Germline loops: CDR1 MNHEY, CDR2 SMNVEV (reference sequence). CDR3 DNA sequence: TGTGCCAGCAGTGAGGGTTATAGCAATCAGCCCCAGCATTTT. It translates to CASSEGYSNQPQHF.

V usage is TRBV4-3 and J usage is TRBJ2-1; TRBD2 might be the D (5 bases). The CDR3 is 20 amino acids. The germline V and J ends were trimmed by 1 base and 2 bases, with 24 bases remaining between them. In germline, CDR1 is LGHNA, CDR2 YSLEER. The chain's CDR3 is CASSQGIIASPPEPYNEQFF. CDR3 DNA sequence: TGCGCCAGCAGCCAAGGGATAATAGCGAGCCCCCCCGAACCCTACAATGAGCAGTTCTTC.

V usage is TRBV5-6 and J usage is TRBJ1-3, with D uncertain. The CDR3 runs 15 residues. Germline CDR1 reads SGHDT; CDR2 reads YYEEEE. Deletions cut 0 bases from V and 0 bases from J, with 7 bases between. Written as DNA, the CDR3 is TGTGCCAGCAGCTTGGCGCGGAACTCTGGAAACACCATATATTTT. Its protein is CASSLARNSGNTIYF.

V usage is TRBV11-2 and J usage is TRBJ2-7; TRBD1 is a possible D gene (6 bases). Germline V gives CDR1 SGHAT, CDR2 FQNNGV. Between the trimmed V and J ends, which lost 5 bases and 1 base, there was a span of 9 bases. This CDR3 comprises 13 residues. The chain's CDR3 is CASSPDSSYEQYF. The CDR3, as DNA: TGTGCCAGCAGCCCGGACAGTTCCTACGAGCAGTACTTC.

The chain recombines TRBV7-6 with TRBJ1-5, with 8 bases aligning to TRBD1. This CDR3 has 12 amino acids. Looked up from germline, CDR1 is SGHVS and CDR2 is FNYEAQ. The V gene end was trimmed by 5 bases and the J gene end by 8 bases; junction bases not matched to a gene: 2. The CDR3 DNA follows: TGTGCCAGCAGCCAACAGGGGGAGCCCCAGCATTTT. This sequence encodes CASSQQGEPQHF.

This rearrangement joins TRBV11-2 to TRBJ1-1, with D perhaps matching TRBD1 (5 bases). Germline assignment: CDR1 SGHAT and CDR2 FQNNGV. The CDR3 consists of 15 residues. V was shortened by 1 base and J by 0 bases, with 9 bases between the two germline ends. In DNA form, the CDR3 reads TGTGCCAGCAGCTTAGCGACAGCTCTGAACACTGAAGCTTTCTTT. Translating gives CASSLATALNTEAFF.

The J gene is TRBJ2-7, the V gene TRBV13, with TRBD2 identical over 13 bases. This CDR3 is 16 amino acids long. With V trimmed by 5 bases and J by 3 bases, 7 bases remained unmatched. Per germline, CDR1 PRHDT and CDR2 FYEKMQ (reference sequence). The CDR3 DNA is TGTGCCAGCAGCAATGAGGGACTAGCGGGATTCTACGAGCAGTACTTC. Protein: CASSNEGLAGFYEQYF.

The chain recombines TRBV6-2 or TRBV6-3 with TRBJ2-7; D unclear. V was cut by 5 bases and J by 4 bases, with 6 bases left in between. Germline CDR1 and CDR2: MNHEY and SVGEGT. There are 11 residues in the CDR3. CDR3 sequence: CASSERYEQYF. CDR3 sequence (DNA): TGTGCCAGCAGTGAGAGATACGAGCAGTACTTC.

V is TRBV19 and J is TRBJ1-2, with D possibly TRBD1 on 6 matching bases. The CDR3 is 14 residues long. CDR1 LNHDA and CDR2 SQIVND come from the germline V gene (reference sequence). The V gene lost 11 bases and the J gene lost 4 bases, with 20 bases spanning the gap. In nucleotides, the CDR3 is TGTGCCGAATTGATTAGACAGGAGTTCTATGGCTACACCTTC. Amino acid sequence: CAELIRQEFYGYTF.

The chain carries TRBV6-5 and TRBJ2-2; 8 bases are shared with TRBD2. The CDR3 loop spans 15 amino acids. V dropped 2 bases and J dropped 5; count of bases not matched to a gene: 4. Germline values: CDR1 MNHEY, CDR2 SVGAGI. Here the CDR3 reads CASSYTSGATGELFF. CDR3 nucleotide sequence: TGTGCCAGCAGTTACACTAGCGGAGCTACCGGGGAGCTGTTTTTT.

The chain carries TRBV19 and TRBJ1-5; 9 bases are shared with TRBD1. This CDR3 has 17 amino acids. Unmatched junction bases numbered 14, after V lost 6 bases and J lost 5 bases. Germline CDR1 reads LNHDA; CDR2 reads SQIVND (reference sequence). This chain's CDR3 is CASSYNPRDRVHQPQHF. As DNA, the CDR3 is TGTGCCAGTAGCTACAATCCCCGGGACAGGGTGCATCAGCCCCAGCATTTT.

Comment on this clone: The junction does not match germline at one end; this may be a read error. This chain joins TRBV2 and TRBJ1-5; TRBD1 might be the D (5 bases). The CDR3 runs to 10 residues. From germline, CDR1 is SNHLY and CDR2 FYNNEI. This CDR3 reads CASRGLAVIF. The CDR3 DNA sequence: TGTGCCAGCAGGGGACTGGCCGTCATTTTT.

The rearrangement links TRBV18 to TRBJ1-1; 8 bases are a match to TRBD1. Germline CDR1 is KGHSH and CDR2 is LQKENI. V lost 3 bases to trimming and J lost 0 bases; unmatched junction nucleotides: 0. The CDR3 is made up of 14 amino acids. CDR3: CASSPGQVNTEAFF. The DNA of the CDR3 is TGTGCCAGCTCACCGGGACAGGTGAACACTGAAGCTTTCTTT.

This clone was counted once. The DNA of the CDR3 is TGCGCCAGCAGCTTTGAGGTCACGAGCTCCTACGAGCAGTACTTC. Translation gives CASSFEVTSSYEQYF. The V call is TRBV5-1, the J call TRBJ2-7; unclear D gene. From germline, CDR1 is SGHRS and CDR2 YFSETQ. This CDR3 spans 15 amino acids. Trimming left V 2 bases short and J 0 bases short, with 12 bases between.

The chain recombines TRBV27 with TRBJ2-7, with 16 positions matching TRBD2. The CDR3 consists of 18 residues. The ends lost 4 bases at V and 3 bases at J; junction bases unmatched: 9. In germline, CDR1 is MNHEY, CDR2 SMNVEV (reference sequence). CDR3 sequence: CASSSGTSGRAGFYEQYF. The CDR3 nucleotides read TGTGCCAGCAGTTCCGGGACTAGCGGGAGGGCCGGGTTCTACGAGCAGTACTTC.

J is TRBJ2-5 and V is TRBV2; D is unresolved. CDR1 and CDR2 (germline): SNHLY, FYNNEI. V gave up 4 bases and J gave up 1 base, with 10 bases separating them. The CDR3 totals 14 residues. CDR3 region: CASSVSGPQETQYF. The CDR3 region has the DNA TGTGCCAGCAGTGTCTCTGGGCCCCAAGAGACCCAGTACTTC.

The chain employs TRBV6-5 and TRBJ2-7; 7 positions match TRBD1. The CDR3 has 14 amino acids. The germline V gene has CDR1 MNHEY and CDR2 SVGAGI. The junction had 7 bases not matched to a gene; V was cut back by 5 bases and J by 3 bases. The CDR3 nucleotides are TGTGCCAGCAGTCCCGGACAGGTTCGCTACGAGCAGTACTTC. This translates into CASSPGQVRYEQYF.

This clone was detected once. The chain is built from TRBV12-3 or TRBV12-4 and TRBJ1-5; a possible D gene is TRBD1 (5 bases). The V end was cut by 6 bases, the J end by 6 bases, with 12 bases between. The CDR3 loop spans 13 amino acids. The CDR3 nucleotides read TGTGCCAGCAGAACGACGGGGGGTCAGCCCCAGCATTTT. Protein product: CASRTTGGQPQHF.

CDR3 nucleotides: TGTGCCAGCAGCCCACAAAATTATAGCAATCAGCCCCAGCATTTT. Protein: CASSPQNYSNQPQHF. The J gene is TRBJ1-5, the V gene TRBV7-2; D not certain. V lost 5 bases, J lost 0 bases, and 11 bases lay in between. The V gene's germline CDR1 is SGHTA and CDR2 FQGNSA. The CDR3 is made up of 15 amino acids.

This chain joins TRBV10-2 and TRBJ2-7; D may be TRBD2 (8 bases). This CDR3 spans 21 amino acids. Trimming stripped 11 bases from V and 3 bases from J, with 41 bases between. Germline-derived CDR1 and CDR2 are WSHSY and SAAADI. CDR3 in amino acids: CAPAPGQSNYLGRALVYEQYF. DNA for the CDR3: TGCGCCCCCGCCCCGGGACAGAGTAATTATCTCGGGAGGGCGTTAGTCTACGAGCAGTACTTC.